These 21 T cell receptor beta chains were sequenced from one sample in a study of T cell responses to AZD1222 COVID-19 vaccine. Sequenced by immunoSEQ multiplex PCR; TCRdb stores in-frame clones only, minus some. The table has around 100,000 clones, 80% to 90% seen once. The input for sequencing was peripheral blood, taken on day 0 of AZD1222 vaccination. These receptors all come from an adult in good health.

This chain connects TRBV5-6 to TRBJ2-1, with D perhaps TRBD1 (6 bases). From germline, CDR1 is SGHDT and CDR2 YYEEEE. The CDR3 loop spans 16 amino acids. The V and J ends lost 3 bases and 5 bases respectively, with 18 bases between them. CDR3 nucleotides: TGTGCCAGCAGCTCCTATGGGGGCAGGGACCACAATGAGCAGTTCTTC. Its protein product is CASSSYGGRDHNEQFF.

This chain uses TRBV5-5 with TRBJ1-6, with D maybe TRBD1 (6 bases). CDR1 and CDR2 from the germline V gene are SGHKS and YYEKEE (reference sequence). This CDR3 has 18 amino acids. V dropped 4 bases and J dropped 0 bases, with 17 bases sitting between them. CDR3 in amino acids: CASSTPWKGDSYNSPLHF. The CDR3 region has the DNA TGTGCCAGCAGCACGCCGTGGAAGGGGGACTCCTATAATTCACCCCTCCACTTT.

This clone was seen just once. The chain recombines TRBV5-6 with TRBJ2-3; D remains unclear. Germline CDR1 is SGHDT and CDR2 is YYEEEE. V was trimmed by 7 bases and J by 5 bases, leaving 17 bases between them. This CDR3 region has 14 residues. This CDR3 reads CASARLLTEDTQYF. In DNA form, the CDR3 reads TGTGCCAGCGCGAGGCTCCTGACGGAAGATACGCAGTATTTT.

This chain links TRBV19 with TRBJ2-1, with 7 bases identical to TRBD2. The V gene's germline CDR1 is LNHDA and CDR2 SQIVND (reference sequence). The CDR3 runs 17 residues. The ends lost 0 bases at V and 4 bases at J; junction bases unmatched: 9. The CDR3 region is CASSIDLLAGDYNEQFF. Here the CDR3 DNA reads TGTGCCAGTAGTATAGATCTTCTGGCGGGGGATTACAATGAGCAGTTCTTC.

V is TRBV10-3 and J is TRBJ1-2; a possible D gene is TRBD1 (6 bases). The CDR3 runs 17 residues. Germline CDR1 and CDR2: ENHRY and SYGVKD. V lost 6 bases and J 1 base, leaving 21 bases between the germline ends. DNA of the CDR3: TGTGCCATCAGCTTTCTAGGAAACAGGGAGAGTAACTATGGCTACACCTTC. The encoded protein is CAISFLGNRESNYGYTF.

The chain employs TRBV29-1 and TRBJ1-2; D unclear. Germline loops: CDR1 SQVTM, CDR2 ANQGSEA. The CDR3 spans 9 residues. V lost 6 bases and J lost 8, with 7 bases in between. CDR3 sequence reads: CSVREGYTF. CDR3 coding DNA: TGCAGCGTCCGGGAGGGCTACACCTTC.

This clone was observed a single time. The chain recombines TRBV19 with TRBJ1-2; no clear D. The germline V gene has CDR1 LNHDA and CDR2 SQIVND (reference sequence). This CDR3 region has 11 residues. The V and J ends lost 5 bases and 8 bases respectively, with 9 bases between them. CDR3 sequence: CASSFSYGYTF. The CDR3 region has the DNA TGTGCCAGTAGTTTCTCCTACGGCTACACCTTC.

The chain joins TRBV10-3 to TRBJ2-2, with D perhaps TRBD2 (6 bases). The length of the CDR3 is 14 residues. The V end lost 7 bases, the J end lost 5 bases, and 14 bases lay between the germline ends. Germline values: CDR1 ENHRY, CDR2 SYGVKD. Here the CDR3 reads CAIKAASVTGELFF. DNA of the CDR3: TGTGCCATCAAAGCGGCTAGCGTAACCGGGGAGCTGTTTTTT.

The chain employs TRBV5-1 and TRBJ2-1; 8 nucleotides agree with TRBD1. CDR1 and CDR2 (germline): SGHRS, YFSETQ. Losses at the gene ends were 7 bases for V and 6 bases for J; bases not matched to a gene: 6. This CDR3 has 13 residues. CDR3 DNA sequence: TGCGCCAGCGGAAAGGACAGGGCCAATGAGCAGTTCTTC. Its translation: CASGKDRANEQFF.

This CDR3 is CASSEGGGRTGELFF. CDR3 bases: TGTGCCAGCAGCGAAGGAGGGGGTCGGACCGGGGAGCTGTTTTTT. This chain links TRBV7-2 with TRBJ2-2, with D perhaps TRBD1 or TRBD2 (6 bases each). Germline V gene sequence: CDR1 SGHTA, CDR2 FQGNSA. V lost 5 bases, J lost 5 bases, and 15 bases lay in between. CDR3 size: 15 residues.

The chain has TRBV7-3 and TRBJ1-1, with a possible D match to TRBD1 (5 bases). CDR1 SGHTA and CDR2 FQGTGA come from the germline V gene. The V end was cut by 0 bases, the J end by 3 bases, with 8 bases between. The CDR3 extends over 14 amino acids. The CDR3 sequence is CASSLTGGYTEAFF. In DNA, the CDR3 is TGTGCCAGCAGCTTAACCGGGGGGTACACTGAAGCTTTCTTT.

The CDR3 region is CATSRDGLQGATNEKLFF. The DNA for the CDR3 is TGTGCCACCAGCAGAGATGGCTTGCAGGGTGCAACTAATGAAAAACTGTTTTTT. The rearrangement links TRBV15 to TRBJ1-4, with D possibly matching TRBD1 (5 bases). The V end lost 0 bases, the J end lost 0 bases, and 14 bases lay between the germline ends. The CDR3 sequence is 18 residues long. In germline, CDR1 is LNHNV, CDR2 YYDKDF (reference sequence).

CDR3 protein: CATSLLANNDYNEQFF. The CDR3 DNA reads TGTGCCACCAGCCTACTAGCGAATAATGACTACAATGAGCAGTTCTTC. The chain employs TRBV15 and TRBJ2-1; TRBD2 matches at 7 bases. Germline lookup yields CDR1 LNHNV and CDR2 YYDKDF (reference sequence). This CDR3 comprises 16 residues. The junction had 10 bases not matched to a gene; V was cut back by 5 bases and J by 3 bases. Complete variable domain (other parts from reference TRBV15 and TRBJ2-1): DAMVIQNPRYQVTQFGKPVTLSCSQTLNHNVMYWYQQKSSQAPKLLFHYYDKDFNNEADTPDNFQSRRPNTSFCFLDIRSPGLGDTAMYLCATSLLANNDYNEQFFGPGTRLTVL.

The rearrangement links TRBV13 to TRBJ1-2, with 8 bases matching TRBD1. Germline loops: CDR1 PRHDT, CDR2 FYEKMQ (reference sequence). The CDR3 has 14 amino acids. V was clipped by 4 bases and J by 4 bases; unmatched bases: 5. CDR3 in DNA: TGTGCCAGCAGCTCAGGGGGCGCTAGCTATGGCTACACCTTC. This translates into CASSSGGASYGYTF. Together with reference TRBV13 and TRBJ1-2, the CDR3 gives the full variable domain: AAGVIQSPRHLIKEKRETATLKCYPIPRHDTVYWYQQGPGQDPQFLISFYEKMQSDKGSIPDRFSAQQFSDYHSELNMSSLELGDSALYFCASSSGGASYGYTFGSGTRLTVV.

The gene calls are TRBV10-2 and TRBJ2-3; the D is unclear. The CDR3 contains 11 residues. Germline values: CDR1 WSHSY, CDR2 SAAADI. V gave up 7 bases and J gave up 1 base, with 3 bases separating them. The CDR3 here is CASTGTDTQYF. As DNA, the CDR3 is TGCGCCAGCACCGGCACAGATACGCAGTATTTT.

This clone was seen just once. The CDR3 here is CASSLAELGTDTQYF. As DNA, the CDR3 is TGCGCCAGCAGCTTGGCGGAGCTAGGCACAGATACGCAGTATTTT. The rearrangement uses TRBV5-1 and TRBJ2-3; no clear D. This CDR3 region has 15 residues. With 0 bases removed from V and 1 base from J, the gap between germline ends came to 9 bases. Germline CDR1 SGHRS, CDR2 YFSETQ.

This clone was picked up a small number of times. The chain uses TRBV28 and TRBJ2-7, with D tentatively TRBD1 or TRBD2 (6 bases each). CDR3 length: 14 amino acids. V lost 6 bases to trimming and J lost 2 bases, with 14 bases between them. CDR1 MDHEN and CDR2 SYDVKM come from the germline V gene. The CDR3 bases are TGTGCCAGCAGCCGCGGGACACCTCCCTACGAGCAGTACTTC. Translated: CASSRGTPPYEQYF.

The chain is built from TRBV3-1 (or the pseudogene TRBV3-2) and TRBJ1-2, with 8 nucleotides matching TRBD1. The CDR3 is 17 amino acids. The germline V gene has CDR1 LGHDT and CDR2 YNNKEL (reference sequence). V lost 4 bases and J lost 0; bases outside the gene matches: 10. The CDR3: CASSPGTGDVSNYGYTF. Here the CDR3 DNA reads TGTGCCAGCAGCCCCGGGACAGGTGACGTGTCTAACTATGGCTACACCTTC.

The rearrangement links TRBV6-1 to TRBJ2-7, with 10 bases that match TRBD2. The CDR3 totals 19 residues. J gave up 2 bases and V 2 bases, and 15 bases lay outside the gene matches. Germline lookup yields CDR1 MNHNS and CDR2 SASEGT. The CDR3 nucleotides read TGTGCCAGCAGTGAAAGGGGAGGGTCTAGCGGGGGCCTTGCCTACGAGCAGTACTTC. Its translation: CASSERGGSSGGLAYEQYF.

The chain combines TRBV6-2 or TRBV6-3 with TRBJ1-6; D gene ambiguous. CDR3 size: 13 residues. Germline CDR1 and CDR2: MNHEY and SVGEGT. V lost 6 bases and J 8 bases, leaving 11 bases between the germline ends. CDR3 nucleotides: TGTGCCAGCAGCCCTAGGGTGGATTCACCCCTCCACTTT. Its translation is CASSPRVDSPLHF.

The rearrangement joins TRBV5-4 to TRBJ1-4; the D gene is possibly TRBD1 (6 bases). CDR1 and CDR2 from the germline V gene are SGHNT and YYREEE (reference sequence). The length of the CDR3 is 13 residues. The germline V and J ends were trimmed by 3 bases and 5 bases, with 8 bases remaining between them. CDR3 nucleotide sequence: TGTGCCAGCAGCTGGGACACGAATGAAAAACTGTTTTTT. This codes for CASSWDTNEKLFF. The full variable domain, completed using reference TRBV5-4 and TRBJ1-4, is ETGVTQSPTHLIKTRGQQVTLRCSSQSGHNTVSWYQQALGQGPQFIFQYYREEENGRGNFPPRFSGLQFPNYSSELNVNALELDDSALYLCASSWDTNEKLFFGSGTQLSVL.